These T cell receptor beta chains were read from a single sample in a study of response to subunit inactivated influenza vaccine. TCRdb called the RT-PCR reads again in MiXCR, with one record for every CDR3 protein. The profile shows 800,000 or so distinct CDR3 sequences, around 20% of them singletons. The sample consisted of PBMCs from blood, taken roughly 5 days after vaccination. The receptors derive from a man aged 50 to 60 who received an inactivated influenza vaccine. CDR3s include the opening cysteine and the closing phenylalanine or tryptophan. D genes are given only for firm matches. Clone size, where shown, is once, few, many, or a class for clones that have expanded.

>TRBV24-1|TRBJ2-1|few|NA
TGTGCCACCAGTGATTTGCGGGCTAGGTCGCAGTTCTTC
CATSDLRARSQFF
>TRBV4-1|TRBJ2-7|once|TRBD1
TGCGCCAGCAGCCGCTCGTCCGGGACAGGGGGCATCAACGAGCAGTACTTC
CASSRSSGTGGINEQYF
>TRBV5-4|TRBJ1-2|NA|TRBD1
TGTGCCAGCAGCTCAATGACCGGGACAGGGGCTAACTATGGCTACACCTTC
CASSSMTGTGANYGYTF
>TRBV10-3|TRBJ1-1|few|NA
TGTGCCATCAAAAGGAAGGAGAACACTGAAGCTTTCTTT
CAIKRKENTEAFF
>TRBV20-1|TRBJ2-1|few|TRBD2
TGCAGTGCTAGAGATCATAGGCTAGCGGGTATTTACAATGAGCAGTTCTTC
CSARDHRLAGIYNEQFF
>TRBV12-3/TRBV12-4|TRBJ2-7|many|TRBD1
TGTGCCAGCAGTACACGGACAGGACCTTTGGACGAGCAGTACTTC
CASSTRTGPLDEQYF
>TRBV5-5|TRBJ1-2|NA|NA
TGTGCCAGCAGCTTTGGAGTTAACTATGGCTACACCTTC
CASSFGVNYGYTF
>TRBV12-3/TRBV12-4|TRBJ2-7|NA|TRBD1
TGTGCCAGCAGTTTAGTCAGGGGGCTGCCCTACGAGCAGTACTTC
CASSLVRGLPYEQYF
>TRBV4-1|TRBJ1-1|few|NA
TGCGCCAGCAGCCAAGAGGGGGGGAGGGGAACTGAAGCTTTCTTT
CASSQEGGRGTEAFF
>TRBV11-2|TRBJ2-3|NA|TRBD2
TGTGCCAGCAGCTTACCCCAACTAGCGGGGAGGATGACAGATACGCAGTATTTT
CASSLPQLAGRMTDTQYF
>TRBV12-3/TRBV12-4|TRBJ2-3|NA|NA
TGTGCCAGCAGTTTTCGGGGGCTCGCCACAGATACGCAGTATTTT
CASSFRGLATDTQYF
>TRBV5-5|TRBJ1-6|few|TRBD1
TGTGCCAGCAGCTTCGGACAGGGCCTTAATTCACCCCTCCACTTT
CASSFGQGLNSPLHF
>TRBV29-1|TRBJ2-1|NA|TRBD2
TGCAGCGGGGACCTAGCGGGAGCTGCCAATGAGCAGTTCTTC
CSGDLAGAANEQFF
>TRBV7-2|TRBJ1-2|NA|NA
TGTGCCAGCAGCTTAGGGGCGACAGAAGCTGGCTACACCTTC
CASSLGATEAGYTF
>TRBV4-2|TRBJ2-7|few|TRBD2
TGTGCCAGCAGCTCTGGGACTAGCGGGGGGAAATACGAGCAGTACTTC
CASSSGTSGGKYEQYF
>TRBV7-2|TRBJ1-1|many|TRBD1
TGTGCCAGCAGCTTAGGGGACAGCCTTGGCACTGAAGCTTTCTTT
CASSLGDSLGTEAFF
>TRBV7-2|TRBJ1-5|few|NA
TGTGCCAGCAGCTTAGTGGGACATAAGGTTCAGCCCCAGCATTTT
CASSLVGHKVQPQHF
>TRBV2|TRBJ2-5|NA|NA
TGTACCTGCAGTTTAAGTATATTCCGGAGGGGCCAAGAGACCCAGTACTTC
CTCSLSIFRRGQETQYF
>TRBV29-1|TRBJ1-4|few|NA
TGCAGCGTTGAAACTTCGGAGAATGAAAAACTGTTTTTT
CSVETSENEKLFF
>TRBV12-3/TRBV12-4|TRBJ2-2|NA|NA
TGTGCCAGCAGTCGCTCGGGCAGCAACACCGGGGAGCTGTTTTTT
CASSRSGSNTGELFF
>TRBV5-1|TRBJ2-7|NA|TRBD2
TGCGCCAGCAGTACTAGCGGGAGTAATAGCGAGCAGTACTTC
CASSTSGSNSEQYF
>TRBV7-3|TRBJ2-4|few|NA
TGTGCCAGCAGCGCCAACCCGGGCGGAGTAAACATTCAGTACTTC
CASSANPGGVNIQYF
>TRBV29-1|TRBJ1-1|many|NA
TGCAGCGTTGTGACCACAGCCTCTGAAGCTTTCTTT
CSVVTTASEAFF
>TRBV7-3|TRBJ2-3|NA|NA
TGTGCCAGCAGCCTAAACCCTAGACACACCCGCACAGATACGCAGTATTTT
CASSLNPRHTRTDTQYF
>TRBV20-1|TRBJ2-3|NA|NA
TGCAGTGCTAGTCCCCCGGGACTCACCACAGATACGCAGTATTTT
CSASPPGLTTDTQYF
>TRBV29-1|TRBJ1-1|NA|NA
TGCAGCGTTTTAAAAGCAGCCATGAACACTGAAGCTTTCTTT
CSVLKAAMNTEAFF
>TRBV6-1|TRBJ1-4|few|TRBD1
TGTGCCAGCGACAGGGCCGTTAATGAAAAACTGTTTTTT
CASDRAVNEKLFF
>TRBV27|TRBJ2-1|NA|TRBD2
TGTGCCAGCAGTTTATCGTTTCTAGCGGGAGTTTACGAGCAGTTCTTC
CASSLSFLAGVYEQFF